The entry that follows covers one T cell receptor (beta chain) sequence. Its antigen is not known. Germline CDR1 and CDR2: DFQATT and SNEGSKA (reference sequence). The CDR3 contains 17 residues. In preparing the TRB cDNA libraries, 5' RACE with UMI labels was used. TCRdb derives one entry per CDR3 protein from the 5' RACE reads, leaving out DNA. The table lists tens of thousands of distinct CDR3 sequences, with around 4.9% in the top ten. The data were taken from a study of CXCR3-negative and CXCR3-positive naive CD8 T cells. Study-wide points: The level of CXCR3 expression partially decreased after cryopreservation; the majority of assays used fresh PBMCs. TCR strength was inferred from TRB CDR3 properties, while surface CD5 was comparable between naive subsets. Relative to CXCR3-negative naive cells, CXCR3-positive naive cells had more hydrophobic TRB CDR3s. Memory cells differed in TRBV-TRBJ usage, but naive CXCR3-negative and CXCR3-positive cells had similar usage.

The chain joins TRBV20-1 to TRBJ2-1; the TCRdb call, TRBD2, lacks DNA for checking. The sequence derives from a human donor in good health. Some clones in this sample may be carry-over from other donors' samples. The sequencing sample was made of naive CXCR3+ CD8+ T cells from blood. Subset of the sample: CD45RO-CCR7+CD27+CD95- naive CD8+ T cells expressing CXCR3 (TNR3+). CDR3 loop: CSVEATSVTLIYNEQFF.